This TCR beta chain is drawn from a study of STAT3 mutations in large granular lymphocyte leukemia. Study-wide background: Canonical activating STAT3 mutations were detected in roughly half of the longitudinally sequenced T-LGLL patients. Study results and limitations: Differing intervals and regimens complicate linking therapy response to clone burden. Every T-cell large granular lymphocyte leukemia patient had at least one immunodominant TCR beta clonotype. All newly emerging clones after therapy were STAT3 wild type.

Per the germline V gene, CDR1 is SEHNR and CDR2 is FQNEAQ (reference sequence). The CDR3 runs to 14 residues. J gave up 8 bases and V 3 bases, and 4 bases lay outside the gene matches. The protocol was immunoSEQ multiplex PCR, while the TCRdb copy is restricted to in-frame clones and leaves out a portion. The data contain some 9,800 clones, 70% to 90% of them singletons. This clone was seen only a few times. What it recognizes is unknown. This sequence originates from a man aged 55 to 70 with T-cell large granular lymphocyte leukemia. Some clones in this sample may be carry-over from other donors' samples. The genes are TRBV7-9 and TRBJ1-4; the match to TRBD1 covers 9 bases. Material for sequencing was peripheral blood mononuclear cells. The CDR3 bases are TGTGCCAGCAGCTTGGGGACAGGGAAGGAAAAACTGTTTTTT. Translation gives CASSLGTGKEKLFF. The full variable domain, its missing parts supplied by reference TRBV7-9 and TRBJ1-4, is DTGVSQNPRHKITKRGQNVTFRCDPISEHNRLYWYRQTLGQGPEFLTYFQNEAQLEKSRLLSDRFSAERPKGSFSTLEIQRTEQGDSAMYLCASSLGTGKEKLFFGSGTQLSVL.